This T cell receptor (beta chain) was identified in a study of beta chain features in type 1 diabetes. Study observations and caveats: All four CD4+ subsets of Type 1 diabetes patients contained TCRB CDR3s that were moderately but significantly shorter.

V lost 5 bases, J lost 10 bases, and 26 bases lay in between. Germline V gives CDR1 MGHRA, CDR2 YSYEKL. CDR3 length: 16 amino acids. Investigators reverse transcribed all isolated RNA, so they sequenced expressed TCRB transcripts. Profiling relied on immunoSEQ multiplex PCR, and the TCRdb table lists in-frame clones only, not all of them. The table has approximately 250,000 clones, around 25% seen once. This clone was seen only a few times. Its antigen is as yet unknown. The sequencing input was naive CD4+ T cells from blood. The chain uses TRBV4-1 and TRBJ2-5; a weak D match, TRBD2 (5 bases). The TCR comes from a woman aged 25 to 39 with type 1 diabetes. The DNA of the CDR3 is TGCGCCAGCAGCGCGGGCCCTCAAAGGGCGCCCCAGGACCAGTACTTC. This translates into CASSAGPQRAPQDQYF.